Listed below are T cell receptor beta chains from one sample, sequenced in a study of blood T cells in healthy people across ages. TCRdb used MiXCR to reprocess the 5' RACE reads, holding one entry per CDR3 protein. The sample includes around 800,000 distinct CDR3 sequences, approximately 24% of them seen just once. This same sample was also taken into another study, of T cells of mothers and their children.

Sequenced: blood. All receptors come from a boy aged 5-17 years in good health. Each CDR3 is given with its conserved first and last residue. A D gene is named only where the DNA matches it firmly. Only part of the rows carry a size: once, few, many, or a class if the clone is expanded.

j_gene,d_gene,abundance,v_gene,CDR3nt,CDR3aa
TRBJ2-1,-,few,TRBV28,TGTGCCAGCAGGCCCCCCGTTTACAATGAGCAGTTCTTC,CASRPPVYNEQFF
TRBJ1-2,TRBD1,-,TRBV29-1,TGCAGCGCCGTTTTGGGGACAGGGGGTTTTAACCATGGCTGCACCTTC,CSAVLGTGGFNHGCTF
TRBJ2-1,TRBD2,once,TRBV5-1,TGCGCCAGCAGGGCTAGCGGGGTGTACAATGAGCAGTTCTTC,CASRASGVYNEQFF
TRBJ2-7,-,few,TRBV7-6,TGTGCCAGCAGCTTAGGTGCCGTCTCCTACGAGCAGTACTTC,CASSLGAVSYEQYF
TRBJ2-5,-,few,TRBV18,TGTGCCAGCTCACCACCGGAGAAGGGGTACCAAGAGACCCAGTGCTTC,CASSPPEKGYQETQCF
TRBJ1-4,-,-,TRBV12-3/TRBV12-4,TGTGCCAGCAGGCTGGGACTACGGGAGGAAAAACTGTTTTTT,CASRLGLREEKLFF
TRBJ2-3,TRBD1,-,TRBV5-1,TGCGCCAGCAGCTTGTCCCTCGGGACAGGGATGACAGATACGCAGTATTTT,CASSLSLGTGMTDTQYF
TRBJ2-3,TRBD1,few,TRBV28,TGTGCCAGCGGCTCGGGACAGGGGGTAACAGATACGCAGTATTTT,CASGSGQGVTDTQYF
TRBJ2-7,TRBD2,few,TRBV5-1,TGCGCCAGCAGCCGTGCGACTAGCGGACCCTACGAGCAGTACTTC,CASSRATSGPYEQYF
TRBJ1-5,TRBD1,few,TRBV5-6,TGTGCCAGCAGCTTCGGGACAGGGGGGTTCAATCAGCCCCAGCATTTT,CASSFGTGGFNQPQHF
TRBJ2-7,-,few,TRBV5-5,TGTGCCAGCAGTAAAGACTTGCTATACGAGCAGTACTTC,CASSKDLLYEQYF
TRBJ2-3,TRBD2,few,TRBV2,TGTGCCAGCTATCCCAGCAGGACTAGCGGGGGGCCAGATACGCAGTATTTT,CASYPSRTSGGPDTQYF
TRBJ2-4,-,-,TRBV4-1,TGCGCCAGCAGCCAAGTAGTTGTTAGCGGAAGCTCGGCCAAAAACATTCAGTACTTC,CASSQVVVSGSSAKNIQYF
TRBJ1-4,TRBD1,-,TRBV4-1,TGCGCCAGCAGCATACAGGGGGGGTTTAATGAAAAACTGTTTTTT,CASSIQGGFNEKLFF
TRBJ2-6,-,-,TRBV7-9,TGTGCCAGAGAGAGCTCTGGGGCCAACGTCCTGACTTTC,CARESSGANVLTF
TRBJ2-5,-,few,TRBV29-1,TGCAGCGTTCGTTCAGCTACTCAAGAGACCCAGTACTTC,CSVRSATQETQYF
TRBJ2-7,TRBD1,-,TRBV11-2,TGTGCCAGCAGCTCAAGGCTTCGACAGGGGTCCTACGAGCAGTACTTC,CASSSRLRQGSYEQYF
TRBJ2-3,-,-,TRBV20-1,TGCAGTGCTAGGGCGTCTGCAGATACGCAGTATTTT,CSARASADTQYF
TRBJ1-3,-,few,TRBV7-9,TGTGCCAGCAAGGGGGTCTACTCTGGAAACACCATATATTTT,CASKGVYSGNTIYF
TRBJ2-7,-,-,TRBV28,TGTGCCAGCAGTTTGGGGACGGGGGCGAGGGAGCAGTACTTC,CASSLGTGAREQYF
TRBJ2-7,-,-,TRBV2,TGTGCCAGCAGTCGAGCGGCGACCTACGAGCAGTACTTC,CASSRAATYEQYF
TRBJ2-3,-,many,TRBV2,TGTGCCAGCGGGGGAGCGGATACGCAGTATTTT,CASGGADTQYF
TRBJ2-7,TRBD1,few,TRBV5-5,TGTGCCAGCAGTCCGTGGACAGGGGGAAGCAACGAGCAGTACTTC,CASSPWTGGSNEQYF
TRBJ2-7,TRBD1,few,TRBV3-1,TGTGCCAGCAGCCACGCCGGGACAGGGGTCCACGAGCAGTACTTC,CASSHAGTGVHEQYF
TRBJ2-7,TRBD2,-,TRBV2,TGTGCCAGCAGTCAGACTAGCGGGGCCTACGAGCAGTACTTC,CASSQTSGAYEQYF
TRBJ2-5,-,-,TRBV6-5,TGTGCCAGCAGTTACCTTATGATCGGTGGAGGAGAGACCCAGTACTTC,CASSYLMIGGGETQYF
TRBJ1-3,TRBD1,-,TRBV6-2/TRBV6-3,TGTGCCAGCAGTTACTCCCCGGGACAGGCATACACCGTATATTTT,CASSYSPGQAYTVYF
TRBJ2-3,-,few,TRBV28,TGTGCCAGCAGTTTGTACTGGGGAGATACGCAGTATTTT,CASSLYWGDTQYF
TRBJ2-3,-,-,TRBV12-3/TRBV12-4,TGTGCCAGCAGTTTAATCGTCGAGGATACGCAGTATTTT,CASSLIVEDTQYF
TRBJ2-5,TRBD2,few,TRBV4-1,TGCGCCAGCAGCCAAGCGGGGGGGAAGTACCAAGAGACCCAGTACTTC,CASSQAGGKYQETQYF
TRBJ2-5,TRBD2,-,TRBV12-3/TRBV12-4,TGTGCCAGCAGTTTGGGGACTAGCGGGGGGCTAAACTTC,CASSLGTSGGLNF
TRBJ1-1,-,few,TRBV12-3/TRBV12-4,TGTGCCAGCACCGGGGCTGGGGAGGCTTTCTTT,CASTGAGEAFF
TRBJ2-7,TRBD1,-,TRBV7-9,TGTGCCAGCAGCAAGTACCCCGGACAGGGAAACTACGAGCAGTACTTC,CASSKYPGQGNYEQYF
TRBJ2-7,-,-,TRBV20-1,TGCAGTGCTATCTTTCCGGGCGGGGACTCCTACGAGCAGTACTTC,CSAIFPGGDSYEQYF